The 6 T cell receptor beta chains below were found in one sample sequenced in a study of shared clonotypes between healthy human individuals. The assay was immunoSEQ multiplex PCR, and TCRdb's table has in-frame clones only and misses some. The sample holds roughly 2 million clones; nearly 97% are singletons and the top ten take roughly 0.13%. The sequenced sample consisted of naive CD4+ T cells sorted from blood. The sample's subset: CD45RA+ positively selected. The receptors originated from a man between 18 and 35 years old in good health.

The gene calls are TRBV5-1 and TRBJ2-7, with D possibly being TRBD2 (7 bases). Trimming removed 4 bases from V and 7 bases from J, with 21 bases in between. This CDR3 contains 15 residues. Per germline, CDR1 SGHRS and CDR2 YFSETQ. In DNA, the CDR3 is TGCGCCAGCAGCCCTGAGGGGGGGCCGACGAGGGAGCAGTACTTC. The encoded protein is CASSPEGGPTREQYF.

The CDR3 coding sequence is TGTGCCAGCAGCTCCGAAAGCGGGATCAGGGGTGGGCATGGCTACACCTTC. Translation: CASSSESGIRGGHGYTF. This sequence joins TRBV11-2 and TRBJ1-2; perhaps TRBD1 as D (6 bases). Germline-derived CDR1 and CDR2 are SGHAT and FQNNGV. The germline V and J ends were trimmed by 4 bases and 6 bases, with 24 bases remaining between them. The CDR3 runs 17 residues.

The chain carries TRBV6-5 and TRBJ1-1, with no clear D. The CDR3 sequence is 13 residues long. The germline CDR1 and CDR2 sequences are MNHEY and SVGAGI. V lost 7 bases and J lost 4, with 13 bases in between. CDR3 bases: TGTGCCAGCAAATACCAGGCGCGCACTGAAGCTTTCTTT. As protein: CASKYQARTEAFF.

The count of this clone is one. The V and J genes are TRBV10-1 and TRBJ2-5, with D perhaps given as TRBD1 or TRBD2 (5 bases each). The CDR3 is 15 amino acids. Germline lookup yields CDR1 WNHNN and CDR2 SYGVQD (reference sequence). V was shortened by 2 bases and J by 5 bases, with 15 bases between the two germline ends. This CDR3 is CASSEGASRVETQYF. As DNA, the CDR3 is TGCGCCAGCAGTGAGGGGGCTAGCAGAGTGGAGACCCAGTACTTC.

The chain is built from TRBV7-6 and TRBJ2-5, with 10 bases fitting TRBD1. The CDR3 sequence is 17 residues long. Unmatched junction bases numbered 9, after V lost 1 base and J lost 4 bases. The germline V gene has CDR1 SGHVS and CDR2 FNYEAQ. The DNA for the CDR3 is TGTGCCAGCAGCTTAGAAGTGTTGACAGGGGGCCGAGAGACCCAGTACTTC. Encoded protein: CASSLEVLTGGRETQYF.

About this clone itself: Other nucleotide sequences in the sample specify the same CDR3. The CDR3: CASSYSTSGSYEQYF. The CDR3 bases are TGTGCCAGCAGTTACTCAACTAGCGGGTCCTACGAGCAGTACTTC. This chain connects TRBV6-5 to TRBJ2-7; 9 bases line up with TRBD2. This CDR3 has 15 amino acids. CDR1 is MNHEY and CDR2 is SVGAGI in the germline V gene. V gave up 0 bases and J gave up 1 base; unmatched junction bases: 1.